What follows are 22 T cell receptor beta chains derived from one specimen sequenced in a study of a mutant IDH1 vaccine in newly diagnosed glioma. These receptors are not linked to any known antigen. The time point is: week 35, safety follow-up. It was 300 ug of mutant IDH1 20-mer peptide that made up each vaccine dose, given with topical imiquimod. Sequenced by immunoSEQ multiplex PCR; TCRdb stores in-frame clones only, minus some. The sample carries tens of thousands of clones, over 65% recorded once. The sequencing used PBMCs, collected from a glioma patient whose treatment included an IDH1 peptide vaccine. These receptors came from a man between 40 and 49 years old with glioma.

The chain is built from TRBV7-2 and TRBJ2-5; 7 nucleotides agree with TRBD2. This CDR3 contains 19 residues. The junction had 15 bases not matched to a gene; V was cut back by 2 bases and J by 0 bases. Germline CDR1 is SGHTA and CDR2 is FQGNSA. The CDR3 reads CASSLPVRLADPYQETQYF. The CDR3 region has the DNA TGTGCCAGCAGCTTACCGGTGAGGCTAGCGGACCCTTACCAAGAGACCCAGTACTTC.

The J gene is TRBJ2-2, the V gene TRBV7-8; 8 positions agree with TRBD2. The CDR3 is 15 amino acids. Germline V lookup: CDR1 SGHVS, CDR2 FQNEAQ. V lost 7 bases, J lost 4 bases, and 8 bases stayed unmatched. The CDR3, as DNA: TGTGCCAGCACCGCCGGGGCGGGGGGCACCGGGGAGCTGTTTTTT. Translated, it gives CASTAGAGGTGELFF.

The CDR3 here is CASSGRDRVLTEAFF. In DNA form, the CDR3 reads TGTGCCAGCAGCGGCCGAGACAGGGTCTTGACTGAAGCTTTCTTT. The J gene is TRBJ1-1, the V gene TRBV7-8, with 7 bases fitting TRBD1. V gave up 5 bases and J gave up 5 bases; unmatched junction bases: 11. CDR1 is SGHVS and CDR2 is FQNEAQ in the germline V gene. The CDR3 length is 15 residues.

The chain recombines TRBV10-1 with TRBJ2-1, with 10 bases lining up with TRBD1. The germline V gene has CDR1 WNHNN and CDR2 SYGVQD (reference sequence). J lost 5 bases, V lost 5 bases, and 6 bases had no gene match. This CDR3 is built from 15 residues. CDR3 sequence reads: CASSPAGTGDNEQFF. DNA of the CDR3: TGCGCCAGCAGTCCCGCCGGGACAGGGGACAATGAGCAGTTCTTC.

The count of this clone is one. The chain couples TRBV6-6 to TRBJ1-5, with D perhaps TRBD1 (5 bases). CDR3 size: 15 residues. The germline gives CDR1 MNHNY, CDR2 SVGAGI (reference sequence). V lost 0 bases and J 4 bases, leaving 10 bases between the germline ends. In DNA, the CDR3 is TGTGCCAGCAGTTACTCATCAGGGAATAATCAGCCCCAGCATTTT. It translates to CASSYSSGNNQPQHF.

The table lists this clone with a few counts. CDR3 sequence reads: CASRPTGGNQPQHF. CDR3 nucleotides: TGCGCCAGCAGGCCGACAGGGGGGAATCAGCCCCAGCATTTT. The chain carries TRBV4-1 and TRBJ1-5; 9 bases line up with TRBD1. Per germline, CDR1 MGHRA and CDR2 YSYEKL. CDR3 size: 14 residues. Trimming at V came to 6 bases and at J to 4 bases, leaving 4 bases not matched to a gene.

The count of this clone is one. The CDR3 reads CASSLRGRIGNTGEAFF. In nucleotides, the CDR3 is TGTGCCAGCAGCTTGCGGGGGCGCATAGGGAACACTGGTGAAGCTTTCTTT. This chain connects TRBV7-2 to TRBJ1-1; tentative D call: TRBD1 (6 bases). V was pared by 3 bases and J by 7 bases, with 24 bases between. This CDR3 region has 17 residues. Germline assignment: CDR1 SGHTA and CDR2 FQGNSA.

V gene TRBV6-1 combines with J gene TRBJ1-2; D remains ambiguous. Germline values: CDR1 MNHNS, CDR2 SASEGT. CDR3 length equals 12 residues. Trimming stripped 6 bases from V and 0 bases from J, with 5 bases between. The CDR3 here is CASRRSNYGYTF. The CDR3 DNA is TGTGCCAGCAGGCGATCTAACTATGGCTACACCTTC.

The V gene is TRBV6-6, the J gene TRBJ2-3; D possibly corresponds to TRBD2 (5 bases). V was pared by 2 bases and J by 0 bases, with 12 bases between. This CDR3 has 16 residues. Germline-derived CDR1 and CDR2 are MNHNY and SVGAGI (reference sequence). The CDR3 region is CASSYAQRRSTDTQYF. The CDR3 region has the DNA TGTGCCAGCAGTTACGCCCAGCGGAGAAGCACAGATACGCAGTATTTT.

This rearrangement joins TRBV11-2 to TRBJ1-1; D uncertain. V was shortened by 1 base and J by 0 bases, with 9 bases between the two germline ends. Germline CDR1 reads SGHAT; CDR2 reads FQNNGV. The CDR3 length is 15 residues. This CDR3 is CASSLAFQVNTEAFF. CDR3 DNA: TGTGCCAGCAGCTTAGCCTTCCAGGTGAACACTGAAGCTTTCTTT.

The V gene is TRBV11-2, the J gene TRBJ1-2, with a tentative D call TRBD1 (6 bases). CDR3 length: 14 amino acids. Trimming removed 0 bases at V and 7 bases at J, with 12 bases between. Germline V lookup: CDR1 SGHAT, CDR2 FQNNGV. CDR3 loop: CASSLDTGRGGYTF. As DNA, the CDR3 is TGTGCCAGCAGCTTAGATACGGGCAGGGGTGGCTACACCTTC.

V and J are TRBV27 and TRBJ2-3; perhaps TRBD1 as D (5 bases). Deletions cut 6 bases from V and 2 bases from J, with 15 bases between. The CDR3 has 15 residues. Per germline, CDR1 MNHEY and CDR2 SMNVEV (reference sequence). The CDR3 reads CASSSTGYSTDTQYF. The CDR3 DNA sequence: TGTGCCAGCAGCTCAACAGGTTATTCCACAGATACGCAGTATTTT.

As DNA, the CDR3 is TGTGCCAGCAGTTTCCGACAGGGGATGAACACTGAAGCTTTCTTT. It specifies CASSFRQGMNTEAFF. The chain has TRBV6-5 and TRBJ1-1, with 8 bases lining up with TRBD1. The length of the CDR3 is 15 residues. The trim removed 4 bases at V and 0 bases at J, leaving 4 bases unmatched. Germline CDR1 reads MNHEY; CDR2 reads SVGAGI.

The rearrangement links TRBV5-1 to TRBJ2-5; D is possibly TRBD2 (5 bases). The CDR3 has 18 residues. V was shortened by 0 bases and J by 5 bases, with 23 bases between the two germline ends. The germline gives CDR1 SGHRS, CDR2 YFSETQ. DNA for the CDR3: TGCGCCAGCAGCTTGGGGAGGCGCTTGGCAGCCGCTTGGGAGACCCAGTACTTC. The encoded protein is CASSLGRRLAAAWETQYF.

The chain employs TRBV18 and TRBJ2-1; TRBD2 is a possible D gene (5 bases). CDR1 is KGHSH, CDR2 LQKENI, per germline. The CDR3 runs 16 residues. V gave up 1 base and J gave up 5 bases, with 15 bases separating them. For the CDR3, the DNA is TGTGCCAGCTCACCACTTGAGACCACCGGGAACAATGAGCAGTTCTTC. Its translation: CASSPLETTGNNEQFF. Based on the CDR3 plus reference TRBV18 and TRBJ2-1, the full variable domain is NAGVMQNPRHLVRRRGQEARLRCSPMKGHSHVYWYRQLPEEGLKFMVYLQKENIIDESGMPKERFSAEFPKEGPSILRIQQVVRGDSAAYFCASSPLETTGNNEQFFGPGTRLTVL.

The J gene is TRBJ1-3, the V gene TRBV7-9, with a tentative D call TRBD1 (6 bases). The germline V gene has CDR1 SEHNR and CDR2 FQNEAQ (reference sequence). The CDR3 length is 13 residues. The V end lost 1 base, the J end lost 8 bases, and 9 bases lay between the germline ends. In DNA, the CDR3 is TGTGCCAGCAGCTTAGGGACAGACCACACCATATATTTT. Translating gives CASSLGTDHTIYF.

This clone has just a few counts. The rearrangement uses TRBV29-1 and TRBJ1-3; D is unresolved. CDR1 and CDR2 from the germline V gene are SQVTM and ANQGSEA. V lost 4 bases and J lost 2, with 12 bases in between. The length of the CDR3 is 14 residues. CDR3 amino acids: CSVVAYETGNTIYF. DNA of the CDR3: TGCAGCGTTGTGGCCTACGAAACTGGAAACACCATATATTTT.

The V gene is TRBV19, the J gene TRBJ1-2, with D perhaps matching TRBD1 (6 bases). Germline V CDR1 and CDR2: LNHDA, SQIVND (reference sequence). V was clipped by 5 bases and J by 3 bases, with 13 bases between them. CDR3 length equals 14 residues. The CDR3 loop is CASSASDRYYGYTF. In DNA, the CDR3 is TGTGCCAGTAGTGCGTCGGACAGATACTATGGCTACACCTTC.

The rearrangement joins TRBV7-9 to TRBJ2-3, with unresolved D. The V end lost 8 bases, the J end lost 0 bases, and 15 bases lay between the germline ends. The CDR3 is 15 amino acids. CDR1 and CDR2 (germline): SEHNR, FQNEAQ (reference sequence). The DNA of the CDR3 is TGTGCCAGCGACGCCCCGGCTACAAGCACAGATACGCAGTATTTT. Its protein product is CASDAPATSTDTQYF.

The rearrangement joins TRBV15 to TRBJ2-7, with 7 bases lining up with TRBD1. The CDR3 is 17 amino acids. Trimming cost V 3 bases and J 3 bases; bases outside gene matches: 14. CDR1 and CDR2 from the germline V gene are LNHNV and YYDKDF (reference sequence). Written as DNA, the CDR3 is TGTGCCACCAGCAGGCAACGGGGCAGGGGGTCGAGCTACGAGCAGTACGTC. It codes for CATSRQRGRGSSYEQYV.

The gene calls are TRBV1 and TRBJ2-1; no DNA check was done on the table's D call, TRBD2. TRBV1 is reported as a pseudogene. The length of the CDR3 is 18 residues. CDR3 residues: CTSTTSGRYTPLQNEQFF. CDR3 DNA sequence: TGCACCAGCACAACTAGCGGGAGGTACACCCCCCTGCAAAATGAGCAGTTCTTC.

This clone is a singleton in its sample. CDR3 loop: CASSSAGGGSEKLFF. CDR3 in DNA: TGTGCCAGCAGCTCCGCGGGCGGGGGATCTGAAAAACTGTTTTTT. The chain has TRBV7-9 and TRBJ1-4; a possible D gene is TRBD1 (5 bases). Germline CDR1 and CDR2: SEHNR and FQNEAQ (reference sequence). CDR3 length: 15 residues. V dropped 4 bases and J dropped 7 bases, with 16 bases sitting between them.